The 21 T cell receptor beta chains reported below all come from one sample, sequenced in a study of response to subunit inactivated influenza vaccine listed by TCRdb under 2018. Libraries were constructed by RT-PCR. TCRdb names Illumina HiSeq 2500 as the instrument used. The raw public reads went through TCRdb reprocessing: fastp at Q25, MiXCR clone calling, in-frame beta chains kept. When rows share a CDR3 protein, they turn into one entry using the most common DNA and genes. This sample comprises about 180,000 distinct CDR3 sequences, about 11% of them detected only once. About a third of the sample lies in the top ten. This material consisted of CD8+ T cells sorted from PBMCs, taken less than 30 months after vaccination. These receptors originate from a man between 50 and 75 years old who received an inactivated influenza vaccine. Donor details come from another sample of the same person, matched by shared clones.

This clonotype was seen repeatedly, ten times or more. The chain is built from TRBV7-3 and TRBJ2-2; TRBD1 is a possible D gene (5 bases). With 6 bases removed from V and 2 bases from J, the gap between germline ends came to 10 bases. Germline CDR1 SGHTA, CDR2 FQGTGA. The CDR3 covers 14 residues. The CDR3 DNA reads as TGTGCCAGCAGTAGAGGACATAACACCGGGGAGCTGTTTTTT. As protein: CASSRGHNTGELFF.

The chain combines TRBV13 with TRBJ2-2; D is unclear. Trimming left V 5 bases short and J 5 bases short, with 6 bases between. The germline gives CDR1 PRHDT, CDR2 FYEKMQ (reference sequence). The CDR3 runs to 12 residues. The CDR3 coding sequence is TGTGCCAGCAGCAAGGTGACCGGGGAGCTGTTTTTT. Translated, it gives CASSKVTGELFF.

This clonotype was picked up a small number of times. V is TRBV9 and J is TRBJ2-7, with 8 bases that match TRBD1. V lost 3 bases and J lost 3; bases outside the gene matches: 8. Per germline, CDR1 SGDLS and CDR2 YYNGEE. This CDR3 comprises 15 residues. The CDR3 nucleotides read TGTGCCAGCAGCGAAACAGGGGGTGGCCTCTACGAGCAGTACTTC. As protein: CASSETGGGLYEQYF.

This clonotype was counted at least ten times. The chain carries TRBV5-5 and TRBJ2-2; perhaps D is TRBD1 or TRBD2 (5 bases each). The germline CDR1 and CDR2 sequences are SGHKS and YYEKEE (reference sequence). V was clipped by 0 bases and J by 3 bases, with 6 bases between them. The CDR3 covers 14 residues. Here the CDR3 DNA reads TGTGCCAGCAGCTTGGGAGGGGACACCGGGGAGCTGTTTTTT. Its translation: CASSLGGDTGELFF.

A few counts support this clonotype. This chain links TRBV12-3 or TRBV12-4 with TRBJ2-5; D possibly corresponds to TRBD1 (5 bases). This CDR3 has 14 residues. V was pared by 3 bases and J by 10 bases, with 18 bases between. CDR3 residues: CASSFGFSGFDQYF. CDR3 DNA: TGTGCCAGCAGTTTTGGCTTTTCAGGGTTCGACCAGTACTTC.

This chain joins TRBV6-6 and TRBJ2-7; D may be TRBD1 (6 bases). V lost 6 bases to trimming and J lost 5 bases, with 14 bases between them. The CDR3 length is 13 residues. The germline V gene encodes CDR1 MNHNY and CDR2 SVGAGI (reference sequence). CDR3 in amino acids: CASSSLTGNEQYF. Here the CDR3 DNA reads TGTGCCAGCAGCTCACTTACAGGGAACGAGCAGTACTTC.

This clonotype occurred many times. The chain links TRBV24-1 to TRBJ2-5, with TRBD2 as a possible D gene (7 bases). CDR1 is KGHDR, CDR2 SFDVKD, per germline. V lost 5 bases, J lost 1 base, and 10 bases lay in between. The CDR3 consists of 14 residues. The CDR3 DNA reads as TGTGCCACCAGTGTAAGGGGGGGCCAAGAGACCCAGTACTTC. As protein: CATSVRGGQETQYF.

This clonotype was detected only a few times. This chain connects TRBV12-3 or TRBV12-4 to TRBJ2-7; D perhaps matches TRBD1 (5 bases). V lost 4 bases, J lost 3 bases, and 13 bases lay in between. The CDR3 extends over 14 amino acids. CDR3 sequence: CASSSREAYYEQYF. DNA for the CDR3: TGTGCCAGCAGTTCCAGGGAAGCCTACTACGAGCAGTACTTC.

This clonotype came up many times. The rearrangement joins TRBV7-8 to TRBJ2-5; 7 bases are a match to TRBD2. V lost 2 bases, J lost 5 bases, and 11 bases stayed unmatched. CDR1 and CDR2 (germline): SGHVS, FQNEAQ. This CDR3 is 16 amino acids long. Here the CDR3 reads CASSLLAGVGFETQYF. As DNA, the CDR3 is TGTGCCAGCAGCTTATTGGCGGGAGTAGGGTTTGAGACCCAGTACTTC.

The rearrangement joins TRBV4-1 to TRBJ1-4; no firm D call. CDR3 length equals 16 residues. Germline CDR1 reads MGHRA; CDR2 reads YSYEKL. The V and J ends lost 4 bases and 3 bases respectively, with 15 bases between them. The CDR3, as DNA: TGCGCCAGCAGCCCCGCTCCTCACCGCTCTAATGAAAAACTGTTTTTT. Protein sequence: CASSPAPHRSNEKLFF.

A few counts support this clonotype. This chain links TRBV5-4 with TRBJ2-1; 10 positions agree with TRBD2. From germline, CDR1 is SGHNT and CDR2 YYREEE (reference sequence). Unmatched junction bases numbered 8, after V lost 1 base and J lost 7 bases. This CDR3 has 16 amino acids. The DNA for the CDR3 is TGTGCCAGCAGCTTGTTCATAGCGGGGGGATGGAATGAGCAGTTCTTC. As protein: CASSLFIAGGWNEQFF.

DNA of the CDR3: TGTGCCAGCTTTCAAGGGGTCCCAGATACGCAGTATTTT. It specifies CASFQGVPDTQYF. The rearrangement joins TRBV7-9 to TRBJ2-3, with D perhaps TRBD1 (5 bases). The CDR3 extends over 13 amino acids. Trimming took 8 bases from V and 4 from J, leaving 13 bases between them. CDR1 and CDR2 from the germline V gene are SEHNR and FQNEAQ (reference sequence).

This chain's CDR3 is CASSVETSLDEQYF. CDR3 bases: TGTGCCAGCAGCGTAGAGACTAGCCTGGACGAGCAGTACTTC. This chain joins TRBV9 and TRBJ2-7, with 7 bases identical to TRBD2. The CDR3 is 14 amino acids. Germline V gives CDR1 SGDLS, CDR2 YYNGEE. After removal of 0 bases from V and 5 bases from J, the junction contained 5 bases not matched to a gene.

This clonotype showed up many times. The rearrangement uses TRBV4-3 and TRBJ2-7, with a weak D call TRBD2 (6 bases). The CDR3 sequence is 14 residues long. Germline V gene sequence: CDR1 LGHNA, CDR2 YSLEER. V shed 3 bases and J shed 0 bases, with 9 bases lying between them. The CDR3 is CASSHGDSSYEQYF. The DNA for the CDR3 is TGCGCCAGCAGCCACGGGGACTCCTCCTACGAGCAGTACTTC.

CDR3 in amino acids: CASSQDRKGALTEQFF. Here the CDR3 DNA reads TGCGCCAGCAGCCAAGATCGGAAGGGGGCCCTTACCGAGCAGTTCTTC. This sequence joins TRBV4-3 and TRBJ2-1; 7 bases map to TRBD1. The CDR3 extends over 16 amino acids. Germline V gives CDR1 LGHNA, CDR2 YSLEER. Trimming took 0 bases from V and 10 from J; bases not matched to a gene: 12.

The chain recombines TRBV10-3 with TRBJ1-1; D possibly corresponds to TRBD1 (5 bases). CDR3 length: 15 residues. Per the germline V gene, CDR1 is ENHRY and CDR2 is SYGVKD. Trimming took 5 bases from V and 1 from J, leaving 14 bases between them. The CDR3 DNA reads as TGTGCCATCAGTCCTGACAGATTTTGGAACACTGAAGCTTTCTTT. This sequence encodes CAISPDRFWNTEAFF.

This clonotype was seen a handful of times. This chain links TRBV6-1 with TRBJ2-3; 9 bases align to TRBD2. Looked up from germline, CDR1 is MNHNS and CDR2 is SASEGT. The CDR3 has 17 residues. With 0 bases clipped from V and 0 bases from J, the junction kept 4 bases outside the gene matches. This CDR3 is CASSEARLAVSTDTQYF. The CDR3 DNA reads TGTGCCAGCAGTGAAGCAAGACTAGCGGTTAGCACAGATACGCAGTATTTT.

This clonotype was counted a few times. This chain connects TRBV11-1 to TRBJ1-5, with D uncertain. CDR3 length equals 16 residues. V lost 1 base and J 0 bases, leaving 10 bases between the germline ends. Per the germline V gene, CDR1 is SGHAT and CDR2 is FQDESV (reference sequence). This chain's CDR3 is CASSLGAGDSNQPQHF. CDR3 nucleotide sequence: TGTGCCAGCAGCTTAGGGGCAGGAGATAGCAATCAGCCCCAGCATTTT. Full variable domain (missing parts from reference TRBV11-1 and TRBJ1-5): EAEVAQSPRYKITEKSQAVAFWCDPISGHATLYWYRQILGQGPELLVQFQDESVVDDSQLPKDRFSAERLKGVDSTLKIQPAELGDSAMYLCASSLGAGDSNQPQHFGDGTRLSIL.

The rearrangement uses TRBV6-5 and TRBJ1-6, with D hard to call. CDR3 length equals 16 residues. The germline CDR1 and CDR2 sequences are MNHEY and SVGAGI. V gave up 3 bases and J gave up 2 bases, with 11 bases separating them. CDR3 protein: CASSYTGSPYNSPLHF. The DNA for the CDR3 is TGTGCCAGCAGTTATACGGGCAGTCCCTATAATTCACCCCTCCACTTT.

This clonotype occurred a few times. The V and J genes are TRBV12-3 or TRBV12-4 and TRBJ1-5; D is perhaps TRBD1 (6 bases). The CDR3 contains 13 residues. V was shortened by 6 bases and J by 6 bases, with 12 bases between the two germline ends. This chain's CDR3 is CASRAEGVQPQHF. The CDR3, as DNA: TGTGCCAGCAGGGCCGAGGGGGTTCAGCCCCAGCATTTT.

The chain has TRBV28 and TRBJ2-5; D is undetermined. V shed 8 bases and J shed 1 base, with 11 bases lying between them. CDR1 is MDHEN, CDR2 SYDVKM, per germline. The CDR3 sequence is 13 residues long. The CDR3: CASGSDIQETQYF. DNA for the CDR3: TGTGCCAGCGGCTCAGATATCCAAGAGACCCAGTACTTC.